Below are 7 T cell receptor beta chains sequenced from a single sample in a study of PD-L1 blockade in urothelial cancer. Produced via immunoSEQ multiplex PCR; TCRdb's table is partial and in-frame only. The sample contains tens of thousands of clones, around nine tenths of which appear only once. Material: PBMCs, obtained around atezolizumab (anti-PD-L1) treatment. The source is a middle-aged man with urothelial cancer.

The chain carries TRBV4-1 and TRBJ2-1; 10 bases align to TRBD1. Germline trimming cut 6 bases from V and 1 base from J; bases unmatched to any gene: 15. Germline CDR1 and CDR2: MGHRA and YSYEKL. The CDR3 is 19 amino acids. The CDR3 region has the DNA TGCGCCAGCAGTCTTGATACCGGGACAGGGGTTGGATCCTACAATGAGCAGTTCTTC. Translated: CASSLDTGTGVGSYNEQFF.

V gene TRBV21-1 combines with J gene TRBJ2-7; the table's D gene call, TRBD2, was not cross checked with the DNA. TRBV21-1 is a pseudogene. The CDR3 covers 16 residues. The CDR3 here is CASSRGGRDLSDEQYF. The DNA of the CDR3 is TGTGCCAGCAGCAGGGGGGGGAGGGACCTAAGCGACGAGCAGTACTTC.

V usage is TRBV11-2 and J usage is TRBJ1-2; 8 bases are a match to TRBD1. The CDR3 extends over 15 amino acids. In germline, CDR1 is SGHAT, CDR2 FQNNGV. The ends lost 2 bases at V and 7 bases at J; junction bases unmatched: 9. CDR3 nucleotide sequence: TGTGCCAGCAGCTTAAGTTTAGGACAGGGAGGTGGCTACACCTTC. Protein: CASSLSLGQGGGYTF.

The V and J genes are TRBV7-9 and TRBJ2-5; D possibly corresponds to TRBD1 (6 bases). The CDR3 length is 13 residues. Germline V CDR1 and CDR2: SEHNR, FQNEAQ (reference sequence). The germline V and J ends were trimmed by 5 bases and 7 bases, with 14 bases remaining between them. CDR3 coding DNA: TGTGCCAGCAGCAATCAGGGGTCGGGGACCCAGTACTTC. The encoded protein is CASSNQGSGTQYF.

The chain links TRBV6-5 to TRBJ2-2; D not resolved. Germline CDR1 reads MNHEY; CDR2 reads SVGAGI. Trimming stripped 4 bases from V and 6 bases from J, with 15 bases between. CDR3 size: 15 residues. In DNA form, the CDR3 reads TGTGCCAGCAGTTCTCAAATCCAGTTACCCGGGGAGCTGTTTTTT. This encodes CASSSQIQLPGELFF.

This chain joins TRBV9 and TRBJ1-2; D call uncertain. From germline, CDR1 is SGDLS and CDR2 YYNGEE. Trimming removed 4 bases from V and 5 bases from J, with 9 bases in between. The CDR3 is 12 residues long. As DNA, the CDR3 is TGTGCCAGCAGCCTCCAGGCGTATGGCTACACCTTC. Protein: CASSLQAYGYTF.

The chain joins TRBV7-8 to TRBJ1-4, with TRBD1 identical over 9 bases. Germline lookup yields CDR1 SGHVS and CDR2 FQNEAQ. V was pared by 5 bases and J by 3 bases, with 4 bases of the junction left unmatched. The CDR3 consists of 15 residues. This CDR3 reads CASSQTGGPNEKLFF. CDR3 sequence (DNA): TGTGCCAGCAGCCAAACAGGGGGCCCTAATGAAAAACTGTTTTTT.